Following are 2 T cell receptor beta chains from one sample sequenced in a study of cytomegalovirus exposure and HLA in healthy donors. It was with 60 Vbeta and 13 Jbeta primers that the PCR ran. Profiling relied on immunoSEQ multiplex PCR, and the TCRdb table lists in-frame clones only, not all of them. The sample records 200,000 or so clones, more than 75% being singletons. The sequencing sample was made of PBMCs. Receptors were obtained from a woman in her forties or fifties in good health and CMV-seropositive.

The chain couples TRBV7-9 to TRBJ2-2, with a tentative D call TRBD2 (6 bases). V gave up 2 bases and J gave up 1 base, with 11 bases separating them. From germline, CDR1 is SEHNR and CDR2 FQNEAQ (reference sequence). CDR3 size: 16 residues. CDR3 nucleotides: TGTGCCAGCAGCTTAAGCGTTAGCGGGAACACCGGGGAGCTGTTTTTT. It translates to CASSLSVSGNTGELFF.

In this sample, this clone turned up once. This chain joins TRBV19 and TRBJ2-1; TRBD2 agrees at 12 bases. From germline, CDR1 is LNHDA and CDR2 SQIVND (reference sequence). CDR3 size: 15 residues. J lost 8 bases, V lost 3 bases, and 5 bases had no gene match. CDR3 region: CASSILAGGRDEQFF. The CDR3 nucleotides are TGTGCCAGTAGTATCCTAGCGGGGGGGCGGGATGAGCAGTTCTTC. The entire variable domain, with the rest obtained from reference TRBV19 and TRBJ2-1, is as follows: DGGITQSPKYLFRKEGQNVTLSCEQNLNHDAMYWYRQDPGQGLRLIYYSQIVNDFQKGDIAEGYSVSREKKESFPLTVTSAQKNPTAFYLCASSILAGGRDEQFFGPGTRLTVL.